The present TCR beta chain was sequenced within a study of T cell responses to AZD1222 COVID-19 vaccine (dated by TCRdb to about 2021). Some background on the complete study: AZD1222 recipients whose second dose came at about 4 weeks and those whose second dose came at about 12 weeks were combined into one group, since spike-specific TCR depth and breadth did not differ between the two schedules. A total of 233 trial participants underwent TCR sequencing, of whom approximately 210 received two doses of AZD1222 and around 25 received two doses of the MenACWY control vaccine. Trial participants were enrolled by age into subgroups of 18-55, 56-69 and 70-plus years, and around 150, 28 and 57 TCR-sequenced participants, respectively, were included in these subgroups.

V drops 7 bases and J drops 5 bases, leaving 11 bases in between. From the cysteine up to the phenylalanine, the CDR3 has a length of 13 residues. Solely the CDR3 DNA is kept, with 39 bases framed from the first base. The CDR3 regions of human TCRbeta chains were analyzed by immunosequencing. The authors' analysis ran thus. TCRs in the repertoires were matched against a reference library of SARS-CoV-2-specific TCRs that had been generated with the MIRA antigen-specificity platform. Breadth meant the fraction of unique TCRs that were SARS-CoV-2-associated, whereas depth meant the fraction of total T cells that were SARS-CoV-2-associated. Using the MIRA data, every spike-specific TCR was mapped to the spike region that the TCR reacted to and assigned to either a CD4 or a CD8 class. Log10-transformed breadth and depth values were compared by one-way ANOVA with Sidak's multiple comparisons tests. TCRdb provides this immuneACCESS table in a form limited to in-frame rearrangements. Some clones are lacking; in checked studies, under half of them reflect an unresolved V gene, and why the rest are absent is not known. V and J calls and clone size are given by that table; D and trimming were obtained from the DNA. The sample includes about 140,000 clones, with 70% to 90% observed a single time. Together, the top ten hold under 9.5% of the sample.

Explained via the paper, the time point label denotes: baseline before first vaccination. Vaccinee samples were obtained from the UK trials COV001 and COV002, which included a single-blind randomized controlled phase 2/3 trial of AZD1222 (ChAdOx1 nCoV-19) in healthy adults. For TCRbeta chain sequencing, PBMC samples were collected from trial participants at day 0 and at day 28 after the second dose. Paper-wide results and their limitations: Conclusions about previously exposed vaccinees were limited because only a handful of AZD1222 recipients were SARS-CoV-2 seropositive at baseline. After two AZD1222 doses, spike-specific TCR breadth and depth were significantly higher than at day 0 and than in MenACWY recipients. Reportedly, close to half of the unique spike-specific TCRs recognized epitopes lying outside the regions that are mutated in the B.1.351 and B.1.1.7 variants. Vaccine-associated CD4 TCRs spanned the whole spike protein, with dominant responses in regions 160-218 and 743-854. In the small 56-69-year group, the increase in depth fell short of significance, most likely because of low power. Most participants were white British and females outnumbered males, and the authors suggested that clonal diversity may have been underestimated. No day 14 peak-response samples were available, so repertoires were characterized only after the peak T cell response.

Details on this clone: Its binding antigen is unknown. Per-nucleotide qualities are absent, and no much larger clonotype sits a single base away.

The TCR sequence derives from an adult in good health. Source: peripheral blood, taken on day 0 of AZD1222 vaccination. The receptor chain draws on TRBV12-3 or TRBV12-4 and TRBJ2-2, with no D gene named confidently. CDR3 reads: CASTPTATGELFF. The DNA is TGTGCCAGCACCCCTACAGCTACCGGGGAGCTGTTTTTT.